A selection of T cell receptor beta chains follows, all from one sample in a study of blood T cell repertoires in COVID-19. Sequenced by immunoSEQ multiplex PCR; TCRdb stores in-frame clones only, minus some. This sample carries 120,000 or so clones, less than 90% of them seen once, and the ten largest clones take 5% to 7.5%. Material for sequencing was peripheral blood. These receptor sequences come from a man at least 80 years old with active or convalescent COVID-19. Each CDR3 is given with its conserved first and last residue. A D gene is named only where the DNA matches it firmly. Expanded clones get a size class; other rows say once, few or many, or leave the size out.

>-|TRBV24-1|TRBJ2-1|once
TGTGCCACCAGTCTCCCTTTTTCGGATGAGCAGTTCTTC
CATSLPFSDEQFF
>TRBD1|TRBV18|TRBJ2-7|-
TGTGCCAGCTCAGCCCGGACAGGGCCCTACGAGCAGTACTTC
CASSARTGPYEQYF
>TRBD1|TRBV6-5|TRBJ1-1|-
TGTGCCAGCAGGAGGGGACAGGGGAGTTACACTGAAGCTTTCTTT
CASRRGQGSYTEAFF
>-|TRBV28|TRBJ1-2|once
TGTGCCAGCACTGGCCCGAACTATGGCTACACCTTC
CASTGPNYGYTF
>-|TRBV5-4|TRBJ2-7|-
TGTGCCAGCAGCTTGGATACTAGCCGGGGCTACGAGCAGTACTTC
CASSLDTSRGYEQYF
>-|TRBV11-2|TRBJ1-5|-
TGTGCCAGCTCGACAGGCCCAAATCAGCCCCAGCATTTT
CASSTGPNQPQHF
>TRBD1|TRBV7-8|TRBJ1-5|-
TGTGCCAGCAGCTTAAGGGACAGTTATTCCAATCAGCCCCAGCATTTT
CASSLRDSYSNQPQHF
>TRBD1|TRBV25-1|TRBJ2-2|-
TGTGCCAGCAGTGACTCGGGACAGACCGGGGAGCTGTTTTTT
CASSDSGQTGELFF
>-|TRBV29-1|TRBJ2-1|-
TGCAGCGTCACTGACAGAAACTCCTACAATGAGCAGTTCTTC
CSVTDRNSYNEQFF
>-|TRBV6-5|TRBJ1-5|-
TGTGCCAGCAGGGAGGGTCAAATTTCCAATCAGCCCCAGCATTTT
CASREGQISNQPQHF
>TRBD1|TRBV19|TRBJ2-7|few
TGTGCCAGTATGGCGGGTACAGGGGTCCCCTACGAGCAGTACTTC
CASMAGTGVPYEQYF
>TRBD1|TRBV15|TRBJ2-4|once
TGTGCCACCAGCAGAGATCTCGGACAGGGGGCTTTAAACATTCAGTACTTC
CATSRDLGQGALNIQYF
>-|TRBV28|TRBJ1-3|-
TGTGCCAGCAGCCCGTCGGGCAGGGTCTCTGGAAACACCATATATTTT
CASSPSGRVSGNTIYF
>TRBD1|TRBV12-5|TRBJ1-1|-
TGTGCTAGTGGTGGGGACAGGGGATTTCCCACTGAAGCTTTCTTT
CASGGDRGFPTEAFF
>TRBD2|TRBV7-2|TRBJ2-1|-
TGTGCCAGCAGCTCCTGGACTAGCGCAAACAATGAGCAGTTCTTC
CASSSWTSANNEQFF